This section outlines one T cell receptor beta chain sequence together with its context. Its antigen is undetermined. The entry originates in a study of T cell responses to AZD1222 COVID-19 vaccine. General observations from the study: CD4 TCRs covered the whole spike, strongest at regions 160-218 and 743-854. Spike-specific TCR breadth and depth grew following two AZD1222 doses.

The table came from immunoSEQ multiplex PCR; TCRdb's copy has only in-frame clones and leaves some out. The table lists tens of thousands of clones, over 60% of them singletons. The CDR3 totals 15 residues. The V end lost 5 bases, the J end lost 6 bases, and 17 bases lay between the germline ends. Germline V gene data show CDR1 as MNHEY and CDR2 as SVGAGI. V usage is TRBV6-5 and J usage is TRBJ2-1; D is perhaps TRBD2 (6 bases). The receptor's source is an adult who received the AZD1222 COVID-19 vaccine. Here the sequenced sample was peripheral blood, taken 28 days after the second AZD1222 dose. The CDR3 loop is CASSKRLDSINEQFF. In DNA, the CDR3 is TGTGCCAGCAGTAAACGACTAGATTCAATCAATGAGCAGTTCTTC.